This T cell receptor (beta chain) is from a study of blood T cell repertoires in COVID-19. Study at large: Samples representing acute and convalescent COVID-19 were sourced from the United States, Italy and Spain. T cells, B-cell-depleted T cells, or PBMCs supplied cDNA or gDNA.

Germline-derived CDR1 and CDR2 are MGHRA and YSYEKL. The CDR3 spans 15 residues. V lost 0 bases and J lost 2; bases outside the gene matches: 0. Patients at the Seattle site were enrolled during active infection and followed longitudinally. The authors' processing: From reference gene primer amplification, estimates of nucleated cell counts were derived. Profiling relied on immunoSEQ multiplex PCR, and the TCRdb table lists in-frame clones only, not all of them. V, J and clone size are taken as reported in that table, and D and trimming were inferred from the DNA itself. This sample has about 260,000 clones, with roughly 88% found just once.

The sequence derives from a woman aged 65 to 85 with COVID-19, enrolled during active disease. Sequencing used peripheral blood. V gene TRBV4-1 combines with J gene TRBJ1-2; 10 bases are a match to TRBD1. This CDR3 reads CASSQETGGNYGYTF. CDR3 nucleotide sequence: TGCGCCAGCAGCCAAGAGACAGGGGGCAACTATGGCTACACCTTC.